The rows below give T cell receptor beta chains drawn from one sample of a study of control samples from healthy donors and cancer patients. Sequencing was performed with immunoSEQ multiplex PCR; in TCRdb, only in-frame clones are kept and a portion is missing. The sample lists about 69,000 clones, 85% to 90% occurring once. Specimen: PBMCs. The receptors were gathered from a man aged 55 to 70 with lung cancer. CDR3s include the opening cysteine and the closing phenylalanine or tryptophan. The D gene is left open where the match is weak. Some rows mark clone size as missing; the rest say once, few, many or name a class of expanded clone.

d_gene	j_gene	abundance	v_gene	CDR3nt	CDR3aa
.	TRBJ2-5	.	TRBV2	TGTGCCAGCAGTGACGACAAAGAGACCCAGTACTTC	CASSDDKETQYF
.	TRBJ2-6	.	TRBV18	TGTGCCAGCTCCTTTACTGGGGCCAACGTCCTGACTTTC	CASSFTGANVLTF
.	TRBJ1-2	.	TRBV29-1	TGCAGCGTTGCGAGGGCTAACTATGGCTACACCTTC	CSVARANYGYTF
.	TRBJ1-5	.	TRBV6-5	TGTGCCAGCAGTTACTCGATTAAGAAGCCCCAGCATTTT	CASSYSIKKPQHF
.	TRBJ2-3	.	TRBV6-5	TGTGCCAGCAGTTACTCGATGGTTGGAGCCACAGATACGCAGTATTTT	CASSYSMVGATDTQYF
TRBD1	TRBJ1-6	once	TRBV5-6	TGTGCCAGCAGCCCCGGACAGGGATTATATAATTCACCCCTCCACTTT	CASSPGQGLYNSPLHF
.	TRBJ1-1	.	TRBV3-1/TRBV3-2	TGTGCCAGCAGCCAAGATCTTGGTTCCGTGAACACTGAAGCTTTCTTT	CASSQDLGSVNTEAFF
.	TRBJ1-6	once	TRBV6-1	TGTGCCAGCAGTGAAACTTTAGGGCGGGCACCCCTCCACTTT	CASSETLGRAPLHF
.	TRBJ1-2	.	TRBV30	TGTGCCTGGACTCGGGGGACGGGCTATGGCTACACCTTC	CAWTRGTGYGYTF
.	TRBJ2-1	.	TRBV11-2	TGTGCCAGCAGCTACCGGACAGCCTACAATGAGCAGTTCTTC	CASSYRTAYNEQFF
.	TRBJ1-4	.	TRBV9	TGTGCCAGCAGCGTTACACTTTCTTCAGCTAATGAAAAACTGTTTTTT	CASSVTLSSANEKLFF
TRBD1	TRBJ2-1	.	TRBV5-1	TGCGCCAGCCAACAGGGGGCGGAACATGAGCAGTTCTTC	CASQQGAEHEQFF
.	TRBJ1-2	.	TRBV19	TGTGCCAGTAGTATATCTATGACAGGAACCTCCTATGGCTACACCTTC	CASSISMTGTSYGYTF
TRBD2	TRBJ2-3	.	TRBV3-1/TRBV3-2	TGTGCCAGCAGCCAGGCTAGCGGGAACTTGGCAGATACGCAGTATTTT	CASSQASGNLADTQYF
.	TRBJ1-4	once	TRBV10-3	TGTGCCATCAGTGAGAGGGGTGAAAAACTGTTTTTT	CAISERGEKLFF
TRBD1	TRBJ1-2	.	TRBV25-1	TGTGCCAGCAGTGTATCGGGACAGGGGTATGTTAGAGGCTACACCTTC	CASSVSGQGYVRGYTF
TRBD1	TRBJ2-1	.	TRBV7-9	TGTGCCAGCATCAGCTCAACAGGGGGCGCCGCCAATGAGCAGTTCTTC	CASISSTGGAANEQFF
.	TRBJ1-6	.	TRBV3-1/TRBV3-2	TGTGCCAGCAGCGCAAACTCCTATAATTCACCCCTCCACTTT	CASSANSYNSPLHF
TRBD1	TRBJ1-2	.	TRBV10-3	TGTGCCACCGAGAAGACAGGGGACTATGGCTACACCTTC	CATEKTGDYGYTF
.	TRBJ2-2	.	TRBV7-2	TGTGCCAGCAGCCAAAACAGGGAAGGGGAGCTGTTTTTT	CASSQNREGELFF
TRBD1	TRBJ2-1	.	TRBV9	TGTGCCAGCAGCGTCGACAGGGGTAACTACAATGAGCAGTTCTTC	CASSVDRGNYNEQFF
.	TRBJ1-1	.	TRBV7-3	TGTGCCAGCAGCTTATTCCCCGGGAGCACTGAAGCTTTCTTT	CASSLFPGSTEAFF
.	TRBJ2-3	.	TRBV9	TGTGCCAGCAGCGTAGGTGAGGGGCTACTCAACACAGATACGCAGTATTTT	CASSVGEGLLNTDTQYF
TRBD1	TRBJ2-3	.	TRBV11-3	TGTGCCAGCAGCTTTGGACAGGGGGCCGACACAGATACGCAGTATTTT	CASSFGQGADTDTQYF
TRBD1	TRBJ1-1	once	TRBV7-2	TGTGCCAGCAGCTTAACAGGGGAATCTGAAGCTTTCTTT	CASSLTGESEAFF
.	TRBJ2-7	.	TRBV12-3/TRBV12-4	TGTGCCAGCAGCGTGGGAAGGGGCTACGAGCAGTACTTC	CASSVGRGYEQYF
.	TRBJ2-5	.	TRBV3-1/TRBV3-2	TGTGCCAGCAGCCAACGGGGGGCCAATCAAGAGACCCAGTACTTC	CASSQRGANQETQYF
.	TRBJ1-6	.	TRBV28	TGTGCCAGCAGTTTGTTCCAGGGAAATTCACCCCTCCACTTT	CASSLFQGNSPLHF
TRBD1	TRBJ2-3	once	TRBV19	TGTGCCAGTAGTATAGATCTGGCAGGGGGCGAGGATACGCAGTATTTT	CASSIDLAGGEDTQYF
TRBD1	TRBJ2-7	once	TRBV7-9	TGTGCCAGCAGGGACAGGGGCTACGAGCAGTACTTC	CASRDRGYEQYF
TRBD1	TRBJ1-2	.	TRBV7-8	TGTGCCAGCAAAGGGACAGGGGACTATGGCTACACCTTC	CASKGTGDYGYTF
.	TRBJ1-2	.	TRBV16	TGTGCCAGCAGCCAATATGGGGGTGTAAGCTACACCTTC	CASSQYGGVSYTF
.	TRBJ1-3	.	TRBV3-1/TRBV3-2	TGTGCCAGCAGCCAAGGAGCAGGGCCTGGAAACACCATATATTTT	CASSQGAGPGNTIYF
.	TRBJ1-1	.	TRBV18	TGTGCCAGCTCACCCGGGACAACTATGACTGAAGCTTTCTTT	CASSPGTTMTEAFF
.	TRBJ1-4	once	TRBV5-5	TGTGCCAGCAGCTTGGCGCAGGGTGAGGAGATACTGTTTTTT	CASSLAQGEEILFF
.	TRBJ1-2	.	TRBV25-1	TGTGCCAGCAGTGCCCCCATGGCAGCTAACTATGGCTACACCTTC	CASSAPMAANYGYTF
.	TRBJ2-3	once	TRBV21-1	TGTGCCAGCAGCAAAGCTCTGGACAGTCCTCTCACAGATACGCAGTATTTT	CASSKALDSPLTDTQYF
.	TRBJ1-2	few	TRBV20-1	TGCAGTGCTAGTAATTCGGCATTATCTTATGGCTACACCTTC	CSASNSALSYGYTF